This T cell receptor (beta chain) was obtained from a study of cytomegalovirus exposure and HLA in healthy donors. On this clone: What it recognizes is unknown.

The study's findings and limits: Across HLA loci, a later analysis found differing TCR association rates, with DRB1 most and HLA-C fewest. TCR beta V segments were, for the most part, productive about 87% or about 30% of the time in an earlier analysis.

This CDR3 is built from 16 residues. Germline trimming cut 6 bases from V and 4 bases from J; bases unmatched to any gene: 12. CDR1 is SGHRS and CDR2 is YFSETQ in the germline V gene. The primer mix had 60 Vbeta and 13 Jbeta primers. Generated by immunoSEQ multiplex PCR, the TCRdb table keeps only in-frame clones and is missing some. Of under 90,000 clones listed, 85% to 90% are singletons. The TCR comes from a man between 18 and 29 years old in good health and CMV-seronegative. The sample was PBMCs. The chain joins TRBV5-1 to TRBJ2-3; 9 bases line up with TRBD2. For the CDR3, the DNA is TGCGCCAGCACGGGGGGGGCTAGCGGGATTTCAGATACGCAGTATTTT. Amino acid sequence: CASTGGASGISDTQYF. Full variable domain (rest looked up from reference TRBV5-1 and TRBJ2-3): KAGVTQTPRYLIKTRGQQVTLSCSPISGHRSVSWYQQTPGQGLQFLFEYFSETQRNKGNFPGRFSGRQFSNSRSEMNVSTLELGDSALYLCASTGGASGISDTQYFGPGTRLTVL.